The 27 T cell receptor beta chains listed next were all sequenced from one sample in a study of blood T cells in healthy people across ages. A second roughly 6 to 12 cycle PCR used barcoded and J-beta primers. TCRdb fed the 5' RACE reads into MiXCR, producing one record per CDR3 protein. The data show about 1.6 million distinct CDR3 sequences, approximately 32% seen once. Sample: blood. These receptors were collected from a woman under 40 in good health.

This chain links TRBV9 with TRBJ2-1; 7 nucleotides agree with TRBD1. CDR1 SGDLS and CDR2 YYNGEE come from the germline V gene. This CDR3 is built from 17 residues. V gave up 0 bases and J gave up 0 bases; unmatched junction bases: 6. CDR3 DNA: TGTGCCAGCAGCGTAGAGGGGGCCCAGAGCTCCTACAATGAGCAGTTCTTC. Protein sequence: CASSVEGAQSSYNEQFF.

A few counts support this clonotype. This chain joins TRBV28 and TRBJ2-7, with D possibly TRBD1 on 6 matching bases. This CDR3 has 11 amino acids. The V gene lost 5 bases and the J gene lost 8 bases, with 10 bases spanning the gap. Per the germline V gene, CDR1 is MDHEN and CDR2 is SYDVKM. CDR3 region: CASSPRDKQYF. In nucleotides, the CDR3 is TGTGCCAGCAGTCCCCGGGACAAGCAGTACTTC.

This clonotype was recorded a few times. The chain recombines TRBV20-1 with TRBJ2-1; D is unclear. In germline, CDR1 is DFQATT, CDR2 SNEGSKA (reference sequence). Trimming pared 3 bases from V and 8 bases from J, leaving 17 bases between. The CDR3 extends over 14 amino acids. The CDR3 reads CSASRLAYRDEQFF. In DNA form, the CDR3 reads TGCAGTGCTAGTAGGTTAGCCTACCGGGATGAGCAGTTCTTC.

This clonotype was seen a few times. The V gene is TRBV11-2, the J gene TRBJ2-1; 7 nucleotides agree with TRBD2. Germline V lookup: CDR1 SGHAT, CDR2 FQNNGV. The J segment lost 7 bases and the V segment lost 4 bases, leaving 10 bases of the junction unmatched. This CDR3 region has 15 residues. The chain's CDR3 is CASSSLAVAGNEQFF. The CDR3 region has the DNA TGTGCCAGCAGCTCCCTAGCGGTGGCGGGTAATGAGCAGTTCTTC.

The chain combines TRBV6-5 with TRBJ2-6, with 7 bases matching TRBD1. The CDR3 has 16 amino acids. V was clipped by 4 bases and J by 0 bases; unmatched bases: 3. Germline CDR1 is MNHEY and CDR2 is SVGAGI. The DNA of the CDR3 is TGTGCCAGCAGTTCGGACAGGCGCTCTGGGGCCAACGTCCTGACTTTC. It codes for CASSSDRRSGANVLTF.

The sample holds a few counts of this clonotype. The chain links TRBV28 to TRBJ2-7; 9 nucleotides line up with TRBD1. This CDR3 has 15 residues. Germline-derived CDR1 and CDR2 are MDHEN and SYDVKM. V gave up 6 bases and J gave up 3 bases; unmatched junction bases: 9. This chain's CDR3 is CASRRTGTGLYEQYF. CDR3 DNA sequence: TGTGCCAGCAGACGGACCGGGACAGGGCTCTACGAGCAGTACTTC.

This clonotype was detected a few times. This chain uses TRBV11-2 with TRBJ2-3; TRBD1 or TRBD2 may be the D gene (5 bases each). V lost 1 base and J 4 bases, leaving 12 bases between the germline ends. The CDR3 runs to 15 residues. In germline, CDR1 is SGHAT, CDR2 FQNNGV. CDR3 nucleotides: TGTGCCAGCAGCTTAGGGGGAATGGGGGCAGATACGCAGTATTTT. This codes for CASSLGGMGADTQYF.

This chain links TRBV29-1 with TRBJ2-3; 7 nucleotides line up with TRBD2. The CDR3 consists of 16 residues. V lost 2 bases, J lost 4 bases, and 12 bases stayed unmatched. Germline-derived CDR1 and CDR2 are SQVTM and ANQGSEA. CDR3 residues: CSVELRAGVPADTQYF. CDR3 DNA: TGCAGCGTTGAACTCCGGGCGGGAGTCCCCGCAGATACGCAGTATTTT.

The chain combines TRBV28 with TRBJ2-3; no clear D. Trimming pared 3 bases from V and 4 bases from J, leaving 14 bases between. Germline CDR1 reads MDHEN; CDR2 reads SYDVKM. The CDR3 runs to 15 residues. CDR3: CASSFGVSSPDTQYF. In nucleotides, the CDR3 is TGTGCCAGCAGTTTTGGTGTGAGTAGCCCAGATACGCAGTATTTT.

The gene calls are TRBV6-5 and TRBJ2-5; maybe TRBD2 (5 bases). The DNA end is more similar to TRBJ2-7, so the J call may be wrong. Germline assignment: CDR1 MNHEY and CDR2 SVGAGI. The CDR3 consists of 15 residues. The CDR3 DNA reads as TGTGCCAGCAGTTACTCGAGCGGATACTACTACGAGCAGTACTTC. Its translation is CASSYSSGYYYEQYF.

As regards this clonotype: A read error may be the cause here, since a much bigger clone is one base away. This chain connects TRBV7-3 to TRBJ2-7; unclear D gene. CDR3 length: 15 residues. With 5 bases removed from V and 0 bases from J, the gap between germline ends came to 14 bases. The germline V gene has CDR1 SGHTA and CDR2 FQGTGA. The CDR3 is CASSLGVGNSYEQYF. CDR3 bases: TGTGCCAGCAGCCTTGGAGTGGGAAACTCCTACGAGCAGTACTTC.

This clonotype was recorded only once. The rearrangement uses TRBV9 and TRBJ2-1, with 8 bases matching TRBD2. The germline gives CDR1 SGDLS, CDR2 YYNGEE. J lost 3 bases, V lost 4 bases, and 9 bases had no gene match. CDR3 length: 16 residues. CDR3 region: CASSPTSSGRYNEQFF. The CDR3, as DNA: TGTGCCAGCAGCCCGACATCTAGCGGGCGCTACAATGAGCAGTTCTTC.

Ten or more counts support this clonotype. The rearrangement links TRBV29-1 to TRBJ1-2; 7 positions match TRBD1. CDR1 is SQVTM and CDR2 is ANQGSEA in the germline V gene. This CDR3 region has 14 residues. The V gene end was trimmed by 2 bases and the J gene end by 4 bases; junction bases not matched to a gene: 7. The CDR3 coding sequence is TGCAGCGTTGAAAGACAGGGAGTAGGCTATGGCTACACCTTC. Translation: CSVERQGVGYGYTF. Looking up the rest from reference TRBV29-1 and TRBJ1-2 gives the full variable domain: SAVISQKPSRDICQRGTSLTIQCQVDSQVTMMFWYRQQPGQSLTLIATANQGSEATYESGFVIDKFPISRPNLTFSTLTVSNMSPEDSSIYLCSVERQGVGYGYTFGSGTRLTVV.

This clonotype was observed a handful of times. This chain joins TRBV20-1 and TRBJ2-4; perhaps D is TRBD1 or TRBD2 (7 bases each). The end of the DNA fits TRBJ2-7 better, so the J call may be wrong. The germline V gene has CDR1 DFQATT and CDR2 SNEGSKA (reference sequence). The CDR3 covers 13 residues. The CDR3 coding sequence is TGCAGTGCTGCCGGCAGGGGGGGTTACGAGCAGTACTTC. Residues: CSAAGRGGYEQYF.

The count of this clonotype is one. The chain recombines TRBV19 with TRBJ1-5; 7 bases agree with TRBD1. The ends lost 5 bases at V and 13 bases at J; junction bases unmatched: 8. Germline assignment: CDR1 LNHDA and CDR2 SQIVND (reference sequence). CDR3 length: 12 amino acids. This CDR3 reads CASSPRQGVQHF. The DNA of the CDR3 is TGTGCCAGTAGTCCCCGGCAGGGGGTTCAGCATTTT.

This chain links TRBV4-1 with TRBJ1-2; TRBD1 aligns across 7 bases. The CDR3 is made up of 15 amino acids. Germline CDR1 is MGHRA and CDR2 is YSYEKL. V gave up 4 bases and J gave up 2 bases; unmatched junction bases: 7. CDR3: CASSPEWTGNYGYTF. CDR3 coding DNA: TGCGCCAGCAGCCCCGAGTGGACAGGCAACTATGGCTACACCTTC.

This clonotype showed up just a few times. The chain is built from TRBV7-2 and TRBJ1-5, with unresolved D. The germline CDR1 and CDR2 sequences are SGHTA and FQGNSA. Trimming left V 3 bases short and J 7 bases short, with 10 bases between. The CDR3 runs 13 residues. The CDR3 sequence is CASSLWQVQPQHF. DNA for the CDR3: TGTGCCAGCAGCTTGTGGCAGGTCCAGCCCCAGCATTTT.

This clonotype has a handful of counts. V gene TRBV11-2 combines with J gene TRBJ2-1; 11 bases are a match to TRBD2. The ends lost 6 bases at V and 8 bases at J; junction bases unmatched: 9. The CDR3 totals 15 residues. Per the germline V gene, CDR1 is SGHAT and CDR2 is FQNNGV. CDR3 nucleotide sequence: TGTGCCAGCAGTTCCCGACTAGCGGGGAACGATGAGCAGTTCTTC. Amino acids: CASSSRLAGNDEQFF.

This rearrangement joins TRBV5-1 to TRBJ2-6; 8 bases are shared with TRBD2. Per germline, CDR1 SGHRS and CDR2 YFSETQ. After removal of 0 bases from V and 0 bases from J, the junction contained 8 bases not matched to a gene. The CDR3 loop spans 19 amino acids. The CDR3 nucleotides read TGCGCCAGCAGCTTGGCCCAGCGGGAGAGTTACTCTGGGGCCAACGTCCTGACTTTC. As protein: CASSLAQRESYSGANVLTF.

This chain joins TRBV6-6 and TRBJ2-7, with D perhaps matching TRBD1 (6 bases). The CDR3 is made up of 15 amino acids. Germline CDR1 and CDR2: MNHNY and SVGAGI (reference sequence). Trimming pared 0 bases from V and 3 bases from J, leaving 12 bases between. CDR3 bases: TGTGCCAGCAGTTACTCGCTTGAAGGGGGCTACGAGCAGTACTTC. This codes for CASSYSLEGGYEQYF.

The V call is TRBV25-1, the J call TRBJ2-5; TRBD1 might be the D (7 bases). Trimming cost V 4 bases and J 2 bases, with 14 bases left between them. The CDR3 runs 15 residues. Germline V gives CDR1 MGHDK, CDR2 SYGVNS. The CDR3 spells CASSGYRGGQETQYF. CDR3 DNA: TGTGCCAGCAGTGGGTACAGGGGAGGACAAGAGACCCAGTACTTC.

With regard to this clonotype: A junction end diverges from the germline sequence, so it may reflect a read error. The chain uses TRBV5-1 and TRBJ2-5; 7 bases are shared with TRBD2. Germline assignment: CDR1 SGHRS and CDR2 YFSETQ. The CDR3 has 13 amino acids. The CDR3 DNA is TGCGCCGGCAGCGATGGCGGGAGCGAGACCCAGTACTTC. Its translation is CAGSDGGSETQYF. The full variable domain, rest sourced from reference TRBV5-1 and TRBJ2-5, is KAGVTQTPRYLIKTRGQQVTLSCSPISGHRSVSWYQQTPGQGLQFLFEYFSETQRNKGNFPGRFSGRQFSNSRSEMNVSTLELGDSALYLCAGSDGGSETQYFGPGTRLLVL.

The genes are TRBV5-1 and TRBJ2-2; 11 nucleotides align to TRBD1. The ends lost 1 base at V and 5 bases at J; junction bases unmatched: 7. CDR3 length: 17 amino acids. Germline V gene lookup returns CDR1 SGHRS and CDR2 YFSETQ. CDR3 sequence: CASSLRTGGAGTGELFF. In nucleotides, the CDR3 is TGCGCCAGCAGCTTGCGGACAGGGGGCGCGGGTACCGGGGAGCTGTTTTTT.

The count of this clonotype is one. The chain joins TRBV20-1 to TRBJ2-1; TRBD1 might be the D (5 bases). Germline CDR1 reads DFQATT; CDR2 reads SNEGSKA (reference sequence). The CDR3 has 15 amino acids. V was clipped by 6 bases and J by 11 bases, with 26 bases between them. The CDR3 DNA reads TGCAGTGCCACCCCGGACGTGGGGCGGTGGCGTAAGCAGTTCTTC. Its protein is CSATPDVGRWRKQFF.

A note on this clonotype: A much larger clone is a single base away; this may be a read error. The rearrangement links TRBV27 to TRBJ2-1, with D perhaps TRBD1 or TRBD2 (5 bases each). Germline V lookup: CDR1 MNHEY, CDR2 SMNVEV (reference sequence). This CDR3 is 13 amino acids long. The CDR3 DNA reads TGTGCCTGCAGCCGGGACCCCTACAATGAGCAGTTCTTC. It is translated as CACSRDPYNEQFF.

The rearrangement joins TRBV20-1 to TRBJ1-1; D unresolved. V was shortened by 1 base and J by 3 bases, with 18 bases between the two germline ends. CDR3 length equals 16 residues. Per the germline V gene, CDR1 is DFQATT and CDR2 is SNEGSKA (reference sequence). CDR3 sequence reads: CSARGHPGNGDTEAFF. The CDR3 nucleotides are TGCAGTGCTAGAGGCCATCCGGGAAATGGGGACACTGAAGCTTTCTTT.

In this sample, this clonotype turned up a few times. The chain has TRBV6-2 or TRBV6-3 and TRBJ2-3; D gene uncertain. The length of the CDR3 is 15 residues. The V gene's germline CDR1 is MNHEY and CDR2 SVGEGT. Trimming removed 0 bases at V and 2 bases at J, with 9 bases between. The CDR3 loop is CASSYSSALTDTQYF. CDR3 coding DNA: TGTGCCAGCAGTTACTCGAGCGCCCTCACAGATACGCAGTATTTT.